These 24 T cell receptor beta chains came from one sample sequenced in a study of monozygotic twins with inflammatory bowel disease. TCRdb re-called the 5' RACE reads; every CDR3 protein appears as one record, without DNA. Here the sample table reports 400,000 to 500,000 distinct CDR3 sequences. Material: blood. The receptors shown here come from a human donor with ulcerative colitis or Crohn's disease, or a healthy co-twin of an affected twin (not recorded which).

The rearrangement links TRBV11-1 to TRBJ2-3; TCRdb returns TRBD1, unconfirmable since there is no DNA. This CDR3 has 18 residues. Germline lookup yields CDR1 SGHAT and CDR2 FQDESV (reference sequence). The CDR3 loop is CASSFPLSGRRERDTQYF.

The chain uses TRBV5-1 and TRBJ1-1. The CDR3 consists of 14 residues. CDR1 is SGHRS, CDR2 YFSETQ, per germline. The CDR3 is CASSLDLVVTEAFF.

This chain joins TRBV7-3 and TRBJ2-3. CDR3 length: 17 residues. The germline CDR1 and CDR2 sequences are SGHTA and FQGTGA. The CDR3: CASSLTSAPTSTDTQYF.

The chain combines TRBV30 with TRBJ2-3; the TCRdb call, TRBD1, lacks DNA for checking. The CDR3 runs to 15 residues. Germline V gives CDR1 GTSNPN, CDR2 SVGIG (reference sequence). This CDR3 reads CAWSVGFTAGDTQYF.

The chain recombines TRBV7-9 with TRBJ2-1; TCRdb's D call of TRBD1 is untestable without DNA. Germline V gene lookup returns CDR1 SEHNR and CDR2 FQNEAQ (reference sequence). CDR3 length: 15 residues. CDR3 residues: CASSLNPGHSNEQFF.

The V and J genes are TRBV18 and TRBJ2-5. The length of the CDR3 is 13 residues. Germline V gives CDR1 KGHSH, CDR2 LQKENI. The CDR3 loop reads CASSPEVQETQYF.

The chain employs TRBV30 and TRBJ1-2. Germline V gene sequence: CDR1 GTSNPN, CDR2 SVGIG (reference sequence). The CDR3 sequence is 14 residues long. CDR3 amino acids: CAWSVLAGRGGYTF.

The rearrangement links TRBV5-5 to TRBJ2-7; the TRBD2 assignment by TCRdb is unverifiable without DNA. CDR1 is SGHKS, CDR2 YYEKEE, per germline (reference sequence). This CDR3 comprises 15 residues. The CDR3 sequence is CASNLRTSGNYEQYF. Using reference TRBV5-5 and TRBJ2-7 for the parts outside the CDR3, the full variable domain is DAGVTQSPTHLIKTRGQQVTLRCSPISGHKSVSWYQQVLGQGPQFIFQYYEKEERGRGNFPDRFSARQFPNYSSELNVNALLLGDSALYLCASNLRTSGNYEQYFGPGTRLTVT.

The CDR3 spells CASSEQESSYNSPLHF. V usage is TRBV6-1 and J usage is TRBJ1-6. Germline V gene data show CDR1 as MNHNS and CDR2 as SASEGT. The length of the CDR3 is 16 residues.

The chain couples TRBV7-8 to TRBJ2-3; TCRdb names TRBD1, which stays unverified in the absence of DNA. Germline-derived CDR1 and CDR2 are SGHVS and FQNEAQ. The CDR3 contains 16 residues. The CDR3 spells CASTQTGTAYTDTQYF.

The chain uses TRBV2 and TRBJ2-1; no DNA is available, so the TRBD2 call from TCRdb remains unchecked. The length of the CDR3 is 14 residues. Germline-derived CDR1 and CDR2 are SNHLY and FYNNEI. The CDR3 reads CASSASGYQGEQFF.

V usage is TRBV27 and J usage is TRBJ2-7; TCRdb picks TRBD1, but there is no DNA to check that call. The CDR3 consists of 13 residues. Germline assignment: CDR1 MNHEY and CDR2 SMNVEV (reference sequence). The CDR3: CASSSDRDHEQYF.

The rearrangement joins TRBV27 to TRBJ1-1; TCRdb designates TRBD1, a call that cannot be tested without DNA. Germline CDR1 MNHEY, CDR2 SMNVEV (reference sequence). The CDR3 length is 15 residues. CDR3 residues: CASSNGQGGVGEAFF.

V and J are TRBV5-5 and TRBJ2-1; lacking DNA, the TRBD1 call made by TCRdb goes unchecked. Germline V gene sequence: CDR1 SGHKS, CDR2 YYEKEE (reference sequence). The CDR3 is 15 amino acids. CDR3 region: CASSLRQGGYNEQFF.

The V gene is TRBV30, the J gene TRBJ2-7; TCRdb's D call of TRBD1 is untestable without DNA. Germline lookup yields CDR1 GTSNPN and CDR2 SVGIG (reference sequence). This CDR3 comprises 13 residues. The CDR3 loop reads CAWSGGTIREQYF.

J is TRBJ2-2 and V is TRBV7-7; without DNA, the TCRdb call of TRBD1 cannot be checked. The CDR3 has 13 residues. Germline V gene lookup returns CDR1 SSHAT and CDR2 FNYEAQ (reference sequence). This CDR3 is CASSLQGGGELFF. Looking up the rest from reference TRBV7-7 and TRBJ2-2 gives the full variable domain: GAGVSQSPRYKVTKRGQDVTLRCDPISSHATLYWYQQALGQGPEFLTYFNYEAQPDKSGLPSDRFSAERPEGSISTLTIQRTEQRDSAMYRCASSLQGGGELFFGEGSRLTVL.

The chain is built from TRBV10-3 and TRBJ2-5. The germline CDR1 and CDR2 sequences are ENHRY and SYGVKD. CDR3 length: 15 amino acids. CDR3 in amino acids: CAISEARQPQETQYF.

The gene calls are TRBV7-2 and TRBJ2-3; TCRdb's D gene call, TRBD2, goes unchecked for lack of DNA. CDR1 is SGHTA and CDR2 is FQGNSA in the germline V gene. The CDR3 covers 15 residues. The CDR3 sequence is CASSPGGLRTDTQYF.

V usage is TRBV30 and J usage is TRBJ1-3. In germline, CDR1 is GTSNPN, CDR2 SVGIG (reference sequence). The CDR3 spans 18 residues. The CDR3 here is CAWSPQGVFGGTGNTIYF.

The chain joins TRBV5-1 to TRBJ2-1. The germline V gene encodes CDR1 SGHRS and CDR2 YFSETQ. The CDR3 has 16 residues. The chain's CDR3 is CASSEPRANSYNEQFF. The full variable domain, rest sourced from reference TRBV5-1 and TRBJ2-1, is KAGVTQTPRYLIKTRGQQVTLSCSPISGHRSVSWYQQTPGQGLQFLFEYFSETQRNKGNFPGRFSGRQFSNSRSEMNVSTLELGDSALYLCASSEPRANSYNEQFFGPGTRLTVL.

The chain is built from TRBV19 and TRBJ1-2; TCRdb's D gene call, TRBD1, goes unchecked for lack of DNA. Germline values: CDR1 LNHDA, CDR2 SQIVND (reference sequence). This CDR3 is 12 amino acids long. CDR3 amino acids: CASRTGNYGYTF.

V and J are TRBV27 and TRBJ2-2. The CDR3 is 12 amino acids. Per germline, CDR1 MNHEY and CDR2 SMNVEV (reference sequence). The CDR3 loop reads CASWPNTGELFF.

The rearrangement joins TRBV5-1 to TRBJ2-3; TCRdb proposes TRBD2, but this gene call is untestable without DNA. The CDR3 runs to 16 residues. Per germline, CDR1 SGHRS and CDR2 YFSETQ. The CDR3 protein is CASSLRLSGNTDTQYF.

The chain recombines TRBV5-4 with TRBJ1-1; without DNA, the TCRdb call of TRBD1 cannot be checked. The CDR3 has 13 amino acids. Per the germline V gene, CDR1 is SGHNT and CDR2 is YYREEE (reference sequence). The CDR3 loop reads CASSRGTGTEAFF.